This T cell receptor beta chain was captured by sequencing in a study of T cells after yellow fever vaccination. Germline CDR1 is ENHRY and CDR2 is SYGVKD. Deletions cut 3 bases from V and 2 bases from J, with 10 bases between. This CDR3 is built from 14 residues. TCRdb used MiXCR to reprocess the 5' RACE reads, holding one entry per CDR3 protein. Here the sample spans 250,000 or so distinct CDR3 sequences, over 3% being singletons. The sample holds a few counts of this clonotype. The chain couples TRBV10-3 to TRBJ1-2; D is uncertain. The clonotype originates from a man aged 18 to 30 who received the YFV17D yellow fever vaccine. The sequences come from PBMCs, collected 15 days after the yellow fever booster vaccination. DNA of the CDR3: TGTGCCATCAGTGAATCTCCTCAAAACTATGGCTACACCTTC. Translation: CAISESPQNYGYTF.